Following are 31 T cell receptor beta chains from one sample sequenced in a study of control samples from healthy donors and cancer patients. Assay: immunoSEQ multiplex PCR; the TCRdb copy retains only in-frame clones and omits some. The profile shows some 130,000 clones, just under 95% of them singletons. The sample comprised blood. These receptors all stem from a young man in good health.

The sample holds one count of this clone. The V and J genes are TRBV6-2 or TRBV6-3 and TRBJ1-5; possible D gene TRBD1, 5 bases. CDR1 MNHEY and CDR2 SVGEGT come from the germline V gene. This CDR3 spans 18 amino acids. Trimming removed 2 bases from V and 0 bases from J, with 17 bases in between. CDR3 sequence: CASSYGGTSGDSNQPQHF. The CDR3, as DNA: TGTGCCAGCAGTTACGGGGGGACGAGCGGGGATAGCAATCAGCCCCAGCATTTT.

This chain uses TRBV13 with TRBJ2-3, with 8 nucleotides matching TRBD2. In germline, CDR1 is PRHDT, CDR2 FYEKMQ (reference sequence). The CDR3 totals 16 residues. V was pared by 0 bases and J by 1 base, with 3 bases of the junction left unmatched. DNA of the CDR3: TGTGCCAGCAGCTTAGGCGGGGGGGCGGGCACAGATACGCAGTATTTT. Its translation: CASSLGGGAGTDTQYF.

Here the CDR3 reads CASSIGSGIQETQYF. In nucleotides, the CDR3 is TGTGCCAGCAGTATTGGTAGCGGGATCCAAGAGACCCAGTACTTC. The chain employs TRBV25-1 and TRBJ2-5; 8 bases line up with TRBD2. The CDR3 has 15 amino acids. With V trimmed by 5 bases and J by 1 base, 6 bases remained unmatched. Germline CDR1 and CDR2: MGHDK and SYGVNS. The full variable domain, in which reference TRBV25-1 and TRBJ2-5 provide the parts outside the CDR3, is EADIYQTPRYLVIGTGKKITLECSQTMGHDKMYWYQQDPGMELHLIHYSYGVNSTEKGDLSSESTVSRIRTEHFPLTLESARPSHTSQYLCASSIGSGIQETQYFGPGTRLLVL.

The rearrangement links TRBV19 to TRBJ1-2; 8 nucleotides agree with TRBD1. The CDR3 length is 15 residues. Germline V gives CDR1 LNHDA, CDR2 SQIVND (reference sequence). Unmatched junction bases numbered 5, after V lost 5 bases and J lost 0 bases. CDR3 in DNA: TGTGCCAGTAGTGCGGGGACAGGTGCTAACTATGGCTACACCTTC. Protein sequence: CASSAGTGANYGYTF.

V is TRBV9 and J is TRBJ2-5, with D possibly TRBD2 on 6 matching bases. Germline assignment: CDR1 SGDLS and CDR2 YYNGEE. The CDR3 covers 15 residues. Trimming left V 0 bases short and J 2 bases short, with 11 bases between. CDR3 in DNA: TGTGCCAGCAGCGTAGATCTGGGGGGACAAGAGACCCAGTACTTC. Amino acid sequence: CASSVDLGGQETQYF.

The rearrangement links TRBV12-5 to TRBJ2-7; D not resolved. The V gene lost 1 base and the J gene lost 1 base, with 5 bases spanning the gap. The V gene's germline CDR1 is LGHNT and CDR2 FRNRAP. CDR3 size: 13 residues. The CDR3 here is CASGLGKSYEQYF. The CDR3, as DNA: TGTGCTAGTGGTTTGGGGAAATCCTACGAGCAGTACTTC.

V gene TRBV10-2 combines with J gene TRBJ2-2, with D perhaps matching TRBD2 (5 bases). The V gene's germline CDR1 is WSHSY and CDR2 SAAADI. The CDR3 consists of 14 residues. Trimming left V 7 bases short and J 6 bases short, with 15 bases between. The CDR3 sequence: CASTRSGFSGELFF. The CDR3 bases are TGCGCCAGCACCCGGTCGGGGTTCTCCGGGGAGCTGTTTTTT.

The chain combines TRBV21-1 with TRBJ1-2; TRBD1, the D gene given by the table, was not confirmed from the DNA. TRBV21-1 is a pseudogene locus. The CDR3 is 15 residues long. For the CDR3, the DNA is TGTGCCAGCAGCACTGTAGACAGGGGGCGAGGCGGCTACACCTTC. This sequence encodes CASSTVDRGRGGYTF.

The chain is built from TRBV27 and TRBJ2-5; 9 bases agree with TRBD2. CDR1 is MNHEY and CDR2 is SMNVEV in the germline V gene (reference sequence). The CDR3 consists of 16 residues. V lost 7 bases and J lost 5; bases outside the gene matches: 14. The CDR3 DNA follows: TGTGCCAGCAAGACGCGGGGGGGCCGATGGAGTGAGACCCAGTACTTC. Translating it yields CASKTRGGRWSETQYF.

A single count supports this clone. The rearrangement uses TRBV7-2 and TRBJ2-3; no definite D call. The germline V gene encodes CDR1 SGHTA and CDR2 FQGNSA. This CDR3 has 16 amino acids. Trimming shortened V by 5 bases and J by 8 bases, and 23 bases separated the two germline ends. CDR3 coding DNA: TGTGCCAGCAGCCACTCCGAAAGGCTTTGGTCGGGTACGCAGTATTTT. As protein: CASSHSERLWSGTQYF.

The count of this clone is one. The chain joins TRBV19 to TRBJ1-2; no definite D call. This CDR3 has 12 residues. Germline values: CDR1 LNHDA, CDR2 SQIVND (reference sequence). Trimming left V 5 bases short and J 5 bases short, with 9 bases between. CDR3 amino acids: CASSYARYGYTF. CDR3 DNA sequence: TGTGCCAGTAGTTACGCACGATATGGCTACACCTTC.

The V and J genes are TRBV18 and TRBJ1-6; D perhaps matches TRBD1 (6 bases). Germline V gene data show CDR1 as KGHSH and CDR2 as LQKENI. There are 17 residues in the CDR3. Trimming cost V 3 bases and J 7 bases, with 19 bases left between them. Here the CDR3 reads CASSPSTYRAPNSPLHF. In DNA, the CDR3 is TGTGCCAGCTCACCCTCCACTTACAGGGCACCCAATTCACCCCTCCACTTT.

This chain joins TRBV19 and TRBJ1-5; no firm D call. Germline CDR1 and CDR2: LNHDA and SQIVND (reference sequence). The CDR3 covers 14 residues. Trimming removed 2 bases at V and 0 bases at J, with 5 bases between. CDR3: CASSITGSNQPQHF. As DNA, the CDR3 is TGTGCCAGTAGTATAACCGGTAGCAATCAGCCCCAGCATTTT.

In DNA form, the CDR3 reads TGTGCCAGCAGTGCGCGTGGATCCTATAATTCACCCCTCCACTTT. Protein product: CASSARGSYNSPLHF. The rearrangement links TRBV2 to TRBJ1-6; D unclear. From germline, CDR1 is SNHLY and CDR2 FYNNEI. The CDR3 consists of 15 residues. V lost 4 bases to trimming and J lost 1 base, with 8 bases between them.

The rearrangement links TRBV5-1 to TRBJ2-1; no definite D call. CDR1 and CDR2 from the germline V gene are SGHRS and YFSETQ. The CDR3 extends over 17 amino acids. V was pared by 4 bases and J by 9 bases, with 26 bases between. The CDR3 DNA is TGCGCCAGCAGCCCCGGGCTGTTGGCTCGCGGCACCCTTGAGCAGTTCTTC. This gives the protein CASSPGLLARGTLEQFF.

The gene calls are TRBV4-2 and TRBJ1-2; D is undetermined. CDR1 is LGHNA and CDR2 is YNFKEQ in the germline V gene. Trimming shortened V by 1 base and J by 5 bases, and 17 bases separated the two germline ends. The CDR3 spans 16 residues. The CDR3, as DNA: TGTGCCAGCAGCCAAGGGAAAGGCTACCCGGGGTATGGCTACACCTTC. The encoded protein is CASSQGKGYPGYGYTF.

The chain is built from TRBV6-5 and TRBJ1-5; TRBD1 matches at 9 bases. With V trimmed by 6 bases and J by 5 bases, 5 bases remained unmatched. From germline, CDR1 is MNHEY and CDR2 SVGAGI. The CDR3 totals 14 residues. The CDR3 coding sequence is TGTGCCAGCAGGGGGACAGGGTATCATCAGCCCCAGCATTTT. As protein: CASRGTGYHQPQHF.

The chain joins TRBV4-1 to TRBJ1-4; tentative D call: TRBD1 (5 bases). The CDR3 has 14 residues. The V end was cut by 4 bases, the J end by 8 bases, with 14 bases between. Germline V lookup: CDR1 MGHRA, CDR2 YSYEKL. Here the CDR3 DNA reads TGCGCCAGCAGCCGGCATGGGGCCGGGGAAAAACTGTTTTTT. Its translation is CASSRHGAGEKLFF.

The chain carries TRBV5-4 and TRBJ2-1; possibly TRBD2 for D (8 bases). CDR1 and CDR2 (germline): SGHNT, YYREEE (reference sequence). The CDR3 has 19 amino acids. With 4 bases removed from V and 2 bases from J, the gap between germline ends came to 25 bases. The CDR3 bases are TGTGCCAGCAGCCGAGGAGGGGGCTTCAGCGGGGGCGCCTACAATGAGCAGTTCTTC. Amino acids: CASSRGGGFSGGAYNEQFF.

This chain connects TRBV6-4 to TRBJ2-7; 7 positions agree with TRBD1. Germline V gene data show CDR1 as MRHNA and CDR2 as SNTAGT. The trim removed 9 bases at V and 1 base at J, leaving 9 bases unmatched. The CDR3 sequence is 14 residues long. Written as DNA, the CDR3 is TGTGCCAGGGGACAGAAAGTCCGATCCTACGAGCAGTACTTC. This codes for CARGQKVRSYEQYF.

Only one count was recorded for this clone. This chain links TRBV2 with TRBJ2-7; D is perhaps TRBD1 (6 bases). The germline gives CDR1 SNHLY, CDR2 FYNNEI. Trimming left V 5 bases short and J 1 base short, with 9 bases between. CDR3 length equals 13 residues. DNA for the CDR3: TGTGCCAGCAGTCGGACAGAATCCTACGAGCAGTACTTC. Its translation is CASSRTESYEQYF. Full variable domain (remainder filled in from reference TRBV2 and TRBJ2-7): EPEVTQTPSHQVTQMGQEVILRCVPISNHLYFYWYRQILGQKVEFLVSFYNNEISEKSEIFDDQFSVERPDGSNFTLKIRSTKLEDSAMYFCASSRTESYEQYFGPGTRLTVT.

The J gene is TRBJ1-6, the V gene TRBV5-4, with TRBD1 matching over 11 bases. CDR1 is SGHNT, CDR2 YYREEE, per germline (reference sequence). The CDR3 spans 15 residues. J was trimmed by 9 bases and V by 0 bases; bases with no gene match: 2. For the CDR3, the DNA is TGTGCCAGCAGCTTGGGAGGACAGGGGGCTTCACCCCTCCACTTT. Translation gives CASSLGGQGASPLHF.

The rearrangement links TRBV5-1 to TRBJ1-2; D is perhaps TRBD1 (6 bases). The CDR3 is 14 amino acids. Per the germline V gene, CDR1 is SGHRS and CDR2 is YFSETQ. Between the trimmed V and J ends, which lost 4 bases and 8 bases, there was a span of 18 bases. In DNA form, the CDR3 reads TGCGCCAGCAGCATGAGACAGGACCCCCCGGGCTACACCTTC. This gives the protein CASSMRQDPPGYTF.

The rearrangement links TRBV7-2 to TRBJ2-3; 7 positions agree with TRBD2. The J segment lost 4 bases and the V segment lost 4 bases, leaving 8 bases of the junction unmatched. Germline V CDR1 and CDR2: SGHTA, FQGNSA. This CDR3 contains 15 residues. The CDR3 loop is CASSSPKTSPDTQYF. CDR3 in DNA: TGTGCCAGCAGCTCCCCCAAGACTAGCCCAGATACGCAGTATTTT.

The chain joins TRBV5-5 to TRBJ1-1; no definite D call. The CDR3 extends over 15 amino acids. Germline values: CDR1 SGHKS, CDR2 YYEKEE (reference sequence). The ends were cut back, 0 bases at V and 10 bases at J, with 19 bases in the middle. CDR3 sequence (DNA): TGTGCCAGCAGCTTGGGGCAGTATGCATCCCTCGGAGCTTTCTTT. Amino acid sequence: CASSLGQYASLGAFF.

V is TRBV10-1 and J is TRBJ1-2, with 7 bases identical to TRBD1. From germline, CDR1 is WNHNN and CDR2 SYGVQD (reference sequence). The trim removed 4 bases at V and 4 bases at J, leaving 3 bases unmatched. The CDR3 contains 13 residues. Here the CDR3 reads CASSGQGAYGYTF. In DNA form, the CDR3 reads TGCGCCAGCAGTGGACAGGGAGCCTATGGCTACACCTTC.

This clone was counted between two and nine times. The CDR3 DNA reads as TGCGCCAGCAGCTTGGGGCCAGCCCTTAACACCGGGGAGCTGTTTTTT. This codes for CASSLGPALNTGELFF. V and J are TRBV5-1 and TRBJ2-2; D is uncertain. V lost 0 bases to trimming and J lost 2 bases, with 11 bases between them. The V gene's germline CDR1 is SGHRS and CDR2 YFSETQ. The CDR3 consists of 16 residues.

The chain employs TRBV7-9 and TRBJ1-6, with unresolved D. This CDR3 has 17 residues. Germline loops: CDR1 SEHNR, CDR2 FQNEAQ (reference sequence). V was pared by 1 base and J by 13 bases, with 23 bases between. DNA of the CDR3: TGTGCCAGCAGCTTAGACCTTTTGGGCGGAAAGAAAATCCCCCTCCACTTT. As protein: CASSLDLLGGKKIPLHF.

The V gene is TRBV5-1, the J gene TRBJ1-2; 9 nucleotides line up with TRBD1. The CDR3 extends over 15 amino acids. Trimming at V came to 2 bases and at J to 5 bases, leaving 7 bases not matched to a gene. Germline V gene sequence: CDR1 SGHRS, CDR2 YFSETQ. CDR3 protein: CASSLSGQGGYGYTF. CDR3 DNA: TGCGCCAGCAGCTTATCGGGACAGGGTGGATATGGCTACACCTTC. The whole variable domain, filled in from reference TRBV5-1 and TRBJ1-2, reads KAGVTQTPRYLIKTRGQQVTLSCSPISGHRSVSWYQQTPGQGLQFLFEYFSETQRNKGNFPGRFSGRQFSNSRSEMNVSTLELGDSALYLCASSLSGQGGYGYTFGSGTRLTVV.

This chain joins TRBV6-4 and TRBJ1-4, with TRBD1 matching over 7 bases. The germline V gene has CDR1 MRHNA and CDR2 SNTAGT. CDR3 length: 13 residues. The V segment lost 4 bases and the J segment 8 bases; nucleotides outside the gene matches: 4. CDR3 DNA sequence: TGTGCCAGCAGTGTGGTGACAGGGGAAAAACTGTTTTTT. Translating gives CASSVVTGEKLFF.

The rearrangement joins TRBV9 to TRBJ2-5, with D perhaps assigned TRBD1 or TRBD2 (6 bases each). The CDR3 is made up of 16 amino acids. The V end was cut by 0 bases, the J end by 4 bases, with 16 bases between. The germline V gene encodes CDR1 SGDLS and CDR2 YYNGEE. CDR3 in amino acids: CASSVGPGGGGETQYF. CDR3 nucleotide sequence: TGTGCCAGCAGCGTAGGGCCCGGGGGCGGAGGAGAGACCCAGTACTTC.